One and the same sample provided the 16 T cell receptor beta chains below, sequenced in a study of cytomegalovirus exposure and HLA in healthy donors. Measured with immunoSEQ multiplex PCR; TCRdb has only the in-frame clones, and not every one. The sample yields some 80,000 clones, almost 97% seen once. The sample consisted of PBMCs. The receptor set was obtained from a man aged 18 to 30 in good health and CMV-seropositive.

V usage is TRBV6-5 and J usage is TRBJ2-5; D possibly corresponds to TRBD2 (6 bases). Between the trimmed V and J ends, which lost 2 bases and 2 bases, there was a span of 6 bases. The CDR3 runs to 13 residues. CDR1 and CDR2 (germline): MNHEY, SVGAGI. The DNA for the CDR3 is TGTGCCAGCAGTTACGGGGGGCAAGAGACCCAGTACTTC. Amino acid sequence: CASSYGGQETQYF.

The rearrangement links TRBV19 to TRBJ1-4, with a weak D call TRBD1 (6 bases). CDR1 is LNHDA, CDR2 SQIVND, per germline (reference sequence). This CDR3 contains 16 residues. V was pared by 1 base and J by 3 bases, with 12 bases between. CDR3 nucleotide sequence: TGTGCCAGTAGTATAGTCAGGGGTGGCCCTAATGAAAAACTGTTTTTT. This translates into CASSIVRGGPNEKLFF.

The rearrangement links TRBV4-1 to TRBJ1-1; D is undetermined. Trimming took 1 base from V and 1 from J, leaving 10 bases between them. CDR1 and CDR2 from the germline V gene are MGHRA and YSYEKL. The CDR3 sequence is 15 residues long. The CDR3 sequence is CASSQVKQSNTEAFF. The CDR3 DNA sequence: TGCGCCAGCAGCCAAGTGAAACAATCGAACACTGAAGCTTTCTTT.

The chain couples TRBV19 to TRBJ2-7, with a weak D call TRBD1 (5 bases). This CDR3 spans 15 amino acids. CDR1 is LNHDA, CDR2 SQIVND, per germline (reference sequence). V lost 7 bases and J lost 5, with 21 bases in between. CDR3 DNA sequence: TGTGCCAGTACCCCTCTGGCAGGGCAAGAGGACGAGCAGTACTTC. Protein: CASTPLAGQEDEQYF.

This clone was detected once. The gene calls are TRBV9 and TRBJ2-1, with D possibly being TRBD1 (5 bases). The germline gives CDR1 SGDLS, CDR2 YYNGEE. The CDR3 contains 13 residues. Between the trimmed V and J ends, which lost 3 bases and 6 bases, there was a span of 10 bases. CDR3 protein: CASSGGPSNEQFF. The CDR3 DNA is TGTGCCAGCAGCGGGGGCCCCTCCAATGAGCAGTTCTTC.

The rearrangement links TRBV7-9 to TRBJ1-3; 9 bases fit TRBD1. CDR1 and CDR2 (germline): SEHNR, FQNEAQ (reference sequence). The CDR3 consists of 16 residues. Trimming at V came to 5 bases and at J to 4 bases, leaving 9 bases not matched to a gene. As DNA, the CDR3 is TGTGCCAGCAGCGGGATCTGGACAGGGGCAGGAAACACCATATATTTT. This gives the protein CASSGIWTGAGNTIYF.

The chain joins TRBV2 to TRBJ1-5; 7 nucleotides match TRBD1. The CDR3 has 14 residues. V shed 4 bases and J 3 bases; nucleotides not matched to a gene: 3. Per germline, CDR1 SNHLY and CDR2 FYNNEI. The CDR3 sequence: CASSVTGLNQPQHF. DNA for the CDR3: TGTGCCAGCAGTGTGACAGGGCTCAATCAGCCCCAGCATTTT.

This clone was found once. The chain links TRBV19 to TRBJ1-1, with D unclear. The V gene's germline CDR1 is LNHDA and CDR2 SQIVND (reference sequence). V shed 1 base and J shed 2 bases, with 8 bases lying between them. There are 14 residues in the CDR3. CDR3 nucleotides: TGTGCCAGTAGTATAGCCGGGAGAAACACTGAAGCTTTCTTT. It translates to CASSIAGRNTEAFF.

This chain uses TRBV5-4 with TRBJ2-1; 10 bases are a match to TRBD2. The length of the CDR3 is 13 residues. Losses at the gene ends were 6 bases for V and 5 bases for J; bases not matched to a gene: 2. CDR1 SGHNT and CDR2 YYREEE come from the germline V gene (reference sequence). The DNA of the CDR3 is TGTGCCAGCAACCTAGCGGGGGACAATGAGCAGTTCTTC. Its translation: CASNLAGDNEQFF.

The V and J genes are TRBV30 and TRBJ1-2; weak D call: TRBD1 (6 bases). The CDR3 contains 16 residues. V was clipped by 5 bases and J by 5 bases, with 24 bases between them. Looked up from germline, CDR1 is GTSNPN and CDR2 is SVGIG (reference sequence). This CDR3 is CAWESGALLLPYGYTF. Here the CDR3 DNA reads TGTGCCTGGGAATCAGGGGCACTCCTCCTCCCGTATGGCTACACCTTC.

The J gene is TRBJ1-4, the V gene TRBV5-1; no reliable D call. Per the germline V gene, CDR1 is SGHRS and CDR2 is YFSETQ. This CDR3 is 15 amino acids long. V lost 4 bases, J lost 8 bases, and 18 bases lay in between. CDR3 in DNA: TGCGCCAGCAGCCCGACGCTTGGTGGGGAGGAAAAACTGTTTTTT. Protein sequence: CASSPTLGGEEKLFF.

J is TRBJ2-5 and V is TRBV19; TRBD1 aligns across 7 bases. V was pared by 8 bases and J by 4 bases, with 13 bases of the junction left unmatched. Germline V gives CDR1 LNHDA, CDR2 SQIVND (reference sequence). The length of the CDR3 is 15 residues. For the CDR3, the DNA is TGTGCCAGTTCCGGCCCGGGACAGACGATAGAGACCCAGTACTTC. This gives the protein CASSGPGQTIETQYF.

The chain employs TRBV29-1 and TRBJ2-7; D not certain. Trimming stripped 8 bases from V and 7 bases from J, with 15 bases between. Germline CDR1 reads SQVTM; CDR2 reads ANQGSEA. CDR3 length: 11 amino acids. The CDR3, as DNA: TGCAGCCGTCGTGATTTTCGGGAGCAGTACTTC. This sequence encodes CSRRDFREQYF.

The chain uses TRBV19 and TRBJ1-2; 7 bases are shared with TRBD1. This CDR3 region has 14 residues. Trimming took 6 bases from V and 9 from J; bases not matched to a gene: 13. CDR1 is LNHDA, CDR2 SQIVND, per germline (reference sequence). In nucleotides, the CDR3 is TGTGCCAGTAGGATACCGGGACAGAGGTTGCGCTACACCTTC. This translates into CASRIPGQRLRYTF.

In this sample, this clone turned up many times. At one boundary the junction diverges from the germline segment, which might be a read error. The genes are TRBV7-7 and TRBJ2-7; 10 nucleotides align to TRBD2. The CDR3 spans 15 residues. Per germline, CDR1 SSHAT and CDR2 FNYEAQ (reference sequence). The CDR3 coding sequence is TGTGCTAGCAGCGCCGGGACTAGCGAAATCTACGAGCAGTACTTC. It codes for CASSAGTSEIYEQYF.

The rearrangement links TRBV29-1 to TRBJ2-1; a weak D match, TRBD1 (5 bases). This CDR3 is built from 10 residues. Per germline, CDR1 SQVTM and CDR2 ANQGSEA. With 6 bases removed from V and 10 bases from J, the gap between germline ends came to 10 bases. This CDR3 reads CSVAHREQFF. The CDR3 bases are TGCAGCGTCGCACACAGGGAGCAGTTCTTC.